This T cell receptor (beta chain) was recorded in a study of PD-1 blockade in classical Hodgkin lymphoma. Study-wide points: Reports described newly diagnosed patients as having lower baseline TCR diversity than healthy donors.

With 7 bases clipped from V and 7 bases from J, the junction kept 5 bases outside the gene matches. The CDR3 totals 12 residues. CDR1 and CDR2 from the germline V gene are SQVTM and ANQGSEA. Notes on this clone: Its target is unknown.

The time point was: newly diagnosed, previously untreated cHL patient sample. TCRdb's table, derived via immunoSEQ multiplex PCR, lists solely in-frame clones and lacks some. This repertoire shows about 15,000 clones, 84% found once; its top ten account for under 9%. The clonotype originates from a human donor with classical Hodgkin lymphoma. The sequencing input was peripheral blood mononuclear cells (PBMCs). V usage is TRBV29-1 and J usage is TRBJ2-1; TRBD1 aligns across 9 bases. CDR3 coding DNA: TGCAGCGCCCGGGACAGGGCGAATGAGCAGTTCTTC. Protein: CSARDRANEQFF.